The present T cell receptor (beta chain) was sequenced within a study of T cells in Graves' hyperthyroidism and ophthalmopathy. This clonotype was detected many times. Amplified TCR beta CDR3 regions came from RNA transcripts. Researchers ran a first-round RT-PCR on the TCR CDR3 using the HTBI primer set. Each CDR3 protein gets one entry after TCRdb re-called the multiplex PCR reads with MiXCR. This sample carries 300,000 to 450,000 distinct CDR3 sequences, more than 11% of them seen once, and the ten largest clones take 9.5% to 12%. The CDR3 has 17 residues. The V gene end was trimmed by 2 bases and the J gene end by 3 bases; junction bases not matched to a gene: 6. Germline CDR1 is LNHDA and CDR2 is SQIVND (reference sequence).

This chain connects TRBV19 to TRBJ2-5, with 13 positions matching TRBD2. Specimen: blood. The receptor was isolated from a woman in her sixties with Graves' hyperthyroidism. The CDR3 DNA follows: TGTGCCAGTAGTATAAGAAGGACTAGCGGGGGTAAAGAGACCCAGTACTTC. Amino acid sequence: CASSIRRTSGGKETQYF. The whole variable domain, filled in from reference TRBV19 and TRBJ2-5, reads DGGITQSPKYLFRKEGQNVTLSCEQNLNHDAMYWYRQDPGQGLRLIYYSQIVNDFQKGDIAEGYSVSREKKESFPLTVTSAQKNPTAFYLCASSIRRTSGGKETQYFGPGTRLLVL.